A selection of T cell receptor beta chains follows, all from one sample in a study of molecular identifiers for immune sequencing clone quantification. TCRdb fed the PCR reads into MiXCR, producing one record per CDR3 protein. The sample includes more than 550,000 distinct CDR3 sequences, roughly 25% of them seen just once. The sample consisted of naive CD8+ T cells from blood, with Jurkat cell RNA spiked in. The source of these receptors is a human donor in good health. Some libraries in this study had Jurkat cell RNA spiked in. CDR3s leave out the opening cysteine and the closing phenylalanine or tryptophan.

j_call v_call cdr3_aa
TRBJ2-7 TRBV20-1 SAPGDSYEQY
TRBJ1-1 TRBV10-3 ATKGTHELSTEAF
TRBJ2-1 TRBV12-3/TRBV12-4 ASSPRQAPSGYNEQF
TRBJ2-7 TRBV5-1 ASSFDSYYEQY
TRBJ2-3 TRBV7-3 ASSSRTSGTLTDTQY
TRBJ2-3 TRBV7-9 ASSPILAGEIDTQY
TRBJ2-7 TRBV5-4 ASSTDMNYEQY
TRBJ2-1 TRBV27 ASQGLAGYNEQF
TRBJ1-1 TRBV9 ASSFDQGGEAF
TRBJ2-1 TRBV3-1 ASSQGTLRNEQF
TRBJ1-1 TRBV29-1 SVELQDRVGTEAF
TRBJ1-6 TRBV12-3/TRBV12-4 ASTLGSYNSPLH
TRBJ2-5 TRBV6-6 ASTRTAPETQY
TRBJ2-6 TRBV5-4 ASSKEGLAGVSGANVLT
TRBJ1-2 TRBV4-2 ASSQLTGNYGYT
TRBJ1-6 TRBV20-1 SARTPEGSPLH
TRBJ2-7 TRBV19 ASSRRGTGSSYEQY
TRBJ1-4 TRBV5-5 ASSLYGSQGGTHNERLF
TRBJ1-1 TRBV6-5 ASSYDRVGDTEAF
TRBJ1-6 TRBV7-2 ASSPRQGALYNSPLH
TRBJ2-2 TRBV6-5 ASSYSGGSTGELF
TRBJ2-3 TRBV7-9 ASSLAGGGAKDPQY
TRBJ2-1 TRBV19 ASSIGSRSYNEQF
TRBJ1-1 TRBV14 ASSPPGNPNTEAF
TRBJ1-1 TRBV6-5 ASSDPLRTGETEAF
TRBJ2-1 TRBV5-1 ASSLGGDEQF
TRBJ1-5 TRBV7-9 ASSLVLSGSNQPQH
TRBJ1-5 TRBV16 ASSHIFDTGNQPQH
TRBJ2-7 TRBV4-3 ASSQDVLGAGGEQY
TRBJ2-2 TRBV4-1 ASSPREVTGELF
TRBJ2-7 TRBV29-1 SVGSSGSLYEQY
TRBJ2-3 TRBV12-3/TRBV12-4 ASSFVTLGFTDTQY
TRBJ2-1 TRBV12-3/TRBV12-4 ASSLRSDEQL
TRBJ2-1 TRBV29-1 SVGLAANNEQF
TRBJ1-2 TRBV5-1 ASSLVGMIGYGYT
TRBJ2-2 TRBV7-8 ASSREGTLNTGELF